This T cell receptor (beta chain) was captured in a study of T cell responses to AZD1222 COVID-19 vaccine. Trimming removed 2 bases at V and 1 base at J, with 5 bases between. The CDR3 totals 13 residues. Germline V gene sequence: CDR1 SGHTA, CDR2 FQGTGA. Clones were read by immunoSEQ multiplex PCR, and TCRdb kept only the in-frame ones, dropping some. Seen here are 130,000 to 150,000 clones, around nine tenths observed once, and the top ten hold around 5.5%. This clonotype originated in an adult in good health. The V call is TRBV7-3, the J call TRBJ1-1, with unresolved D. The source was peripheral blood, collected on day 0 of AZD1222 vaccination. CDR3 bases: TGTGCCAGCAGCTTATCCAGGAACACTGAAGCTTTCTTT. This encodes CASSLSRNTEAFF.